This T cell receptor (beta chain) appears in the sequencing data of a study of shared clonotypes between healthy human individuals. On the study more broadly: Every donor yielded three CD4 naive, three CD4 memory, two CD8 naive and one CD8 memory plate. Points from the study as a whole: Non-shared clonotypes had lower generation probabilities than those shared by all four donors.

Concerning this clone: The antigen is not known.

CDR1 and CDR2 from the germline V gene are LNHDA and SQIVND (reference sequence). This CDR3 spans 18 amino acids. V was pared by 5 bases and J by 1 base, with 10 bases of the junction left unmatched. DNA at approximately 200 ng, roughly 30,000 T cell genomes, went into sorted-subset replicate PCRs. The assay was immunoSEQ multiplex PCR, and TCRdb's table has in-frame clones only and misses some. The sample carries under 2.5 million clones, about nine tenths recorded once. Healthy HIV-negative adults with no recent acute infections or vaccinations were recruited as donors. This chain uses TRBV19 with TRBJ2-6, with 8 bases aligning to TRBD1. Material for sequencing was naive CD4+ T cells from PBMCs. Noted subset: CD45RA+ positively selected. This receptor was taken from a man younger than 30 in good health. Some clones in this sample may be carry-over from other donors' samples. CDR3: CASSLLTGDRSGANVLTF. In DNA, the CDR3 is TGTGCCAGTAGTCTTCTGACAGGGGATAGGTCTGGGGCCAACGTCCTGACTTTC.